Included here is one T cell receptor (beta chain) sequence, with context. Its specificity is not known. CDR3 size: 16 residues. With V trimmed by 3 bases and J by 0 bases, 3 bases remained unmatched. Germline V lookup: CDR1 SQVTM, CDR2 ANQGSEA. The sample is drawn from a study of human T cells and chemical hapten exposure. Study-level background: Across its approximately 25 weeks, the study gave patients weekly diphenylcyclopropenone doses to the scalp.

TCRdb independently ran MiXCR on the RACE reads; one entry per CDR3 protein. The sample carries around 74,000 distinct CDR3 sequences, more than 30% recorded once. As for time point: patch test 1, 2 weeks after DPC sensitization. Treatment defined: therapeutic diphenylcyclopropenone sensitization with weekly scalp DPC. Study conclusions and caveats: Expanded TCRs grouped into significantly more large CDR3 similarity clusters than controls produced. Each of the donors had alopecia, so their immune responses may not resemble those of healthy people. Expanded TCR counts at PT1 went up together with patch test score, a positive correlation.

The source was whole blood, collected in connection with sensitization to the hapten diphenylcyclopropenone (DPC). V and J are TRBV29-1 and TRBJ2-3; 13 nucleotides align to TRBD2. This receptor was obtained from a man in his forties with alopecia areata. Some clones in this sample may be carry-over from other donors' samples. The CDR3 DNA is TGCAGCGTTGACGGGACTAGCGGGACGAGCACAGATACGCAGTATTTT. This translates into CSVDGTSGTSTDTQYF.